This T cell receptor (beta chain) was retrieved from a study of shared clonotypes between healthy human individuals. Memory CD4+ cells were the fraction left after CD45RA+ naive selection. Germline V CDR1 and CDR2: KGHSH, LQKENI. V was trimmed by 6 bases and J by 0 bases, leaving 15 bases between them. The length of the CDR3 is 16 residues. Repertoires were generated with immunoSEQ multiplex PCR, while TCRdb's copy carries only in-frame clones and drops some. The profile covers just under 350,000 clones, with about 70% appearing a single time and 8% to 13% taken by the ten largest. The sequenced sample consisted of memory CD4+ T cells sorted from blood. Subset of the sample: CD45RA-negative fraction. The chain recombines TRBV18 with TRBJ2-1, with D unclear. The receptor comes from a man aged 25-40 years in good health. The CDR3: CASSPLVSSSYNEQFF. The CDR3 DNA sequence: TGTGCCAGCTCCCCCCTTGTCTCGAGCTCCTACAATGAGCAGTTCTTC.